Sequencing of this T cell receptor beta chain was carried out in a study of T cells in Graves' hyperthyroidism and ophthalmopathy. The V end lost 4 bases, the J end lost 1 base, and 7 bases lay between the germline ends. CDR3 length: 13 amino acids. The PBMCs were sourced from fresh peripheral blood (about 10 ml). Amplified regions were TCR beta CDR3 sequences from RNA transcripts. HTBI primers drove first-round RT-PCR of the TCR CDR3. TCRdb processed the multiplex PCR reads anew with MiXCR; each CDR3 protein has one entry. Found here are over 700,000 distinct CDR3 sequences, over 35% of them singletons; the top ten hold 8.9%. Of note for this clonotype: A single base separates this from a much larger clone, so it may be a read error.

The chain couples TRBV12-3 or TRBV12-4 to TRBJ2-5, with D unclear. Source material: blood. The source of this sequence is a man aged 18 to 30 with Graves' hyperthyroidism. CDR3 nucleotides: TGTGCCAGCAGTTACGACTTCCAAGAGACCCAGTACTTC. It encodes CASSYDFQETQYF.